One and the same sample provided the 25 T cell receptor beta chains below, sequenced in a study of vaccination effects on CD4 cells after COVID-19. CD4+ T cells specific for antigen were expanded with viral peptide pools by the ViraFEST assay before sequencing. The culture ran for about 11 days, and then CD4+ T cells were isolated. Either the mRNA-1273 or the BNT162b2 vaccine was given to participants as two doses. These receptors have no known antigen. The repertoire was sequenced with immunoSEQ multiplex PCR; TCRdb's copy has only in-frame clones and lacks some. The top ten clones hold 12% of a sample with under 40,000 clones, 65% to 75% of them seen once. Sequenced material: CD4+ T cells from PBMCs cultured with HCoV-229E spike peptides, taken after COVID-19 vaccination. The receptors stem from a human donor who received a COVID-19 vaccine.

The V gene is TRBV4-2, the J gene TRBJ1-2; no definite D call. Looked up from germline, CDR1 is LGHNA and CDR2 is YNFKEQ. This CDR3 is 14 amino acids long. V lost 1 base to trimming and J lost 4 bases, with 10 bases between them. CDR3 sequence: CASSQVAVGYGYTF. CDR3 sequence (DNA): TGTGCCAGCAGCCAAGTGGCAGTAGGCTATGGCTACACCTTC.

A remark on this clone: This sample includes further DNA sequences coding for the same CDR3. The V gene is TRBV6-5, the J gene TRBJ1-2, with 11 bases matching TRBD1. The V segment lost 0 bases and the J segment 4 bases; nucleotides outside the gene matches: 4. CDR3 length: 16 residues. Germline values: CDR1 MNHEY, CDR2 SVGAGI. The CDR3 region has the DNA TGTGCCAGCAGTTACTCGAGGACAGGGGGCGGCTATGGCTACACCTTC. Translation gives CASSYSRTGGGYGYTF.

V is TRBV5-1 and J is TRBJ2-2; D ambiguous. V dropped 4 bases and J dropped 0 bases, with 10 bases sitting between them. There are 15 residues in the CDR3. CDR1 and CDR2 (germline): SGHRS, YFSETQ. CDR3 region: CASSKGNSNTGELFF. CDR3 coding DNA: TGCGCCAGCAGCAAAGGGAATTCGAACACCGGGGAGCTGTTTTTT.

The V and J genes are TRBV6-5 and TRBJ2-7; 7 bases fit TRBD1. CDR1 is MNHEY and CDR2 is SVGAGI in the germline V gene. V shed 8 bases and J 4 bases; nucleotides not matched to a gene: 14. The CDR3 is 15 residues long. CDR3 sequence reads: CASRRWETGSYEQYF. CDR3 in DNA: TGTGCCAGCCGACGGTGGGAGACAGGGTCTTACGAGCAGTACTTC.

The V and J genes are TRBV18 and TRBJ2-2; the D gene is possibly TRBD1 (5 bases). Deletions cut 4 bases from V and 4 bases from J, with 10 bases between. The CDR3 is 14 residues long. Germline V CDR1 and CDR2: KGHSH, LQKENI. CDR3: CASSQRTGTGELFF. The CDR3 nucleotides are TGTGCCAGCTCACAAAGAACAGGCACCGGGGAGCTGTTTTTT.

The chain carries TRBV6-1 and TRBJ1-2; D gene ambiguous. In germline, CDR1 is MNHNS, CDR2 SASEGT. The V end was cut by 2 bases, the J end by 7 bases, with 17 bases between. The CDR3 runs 15 residues. The CDR3 here is CASSESERVRGGYTF. DNA of the CDR3: TGTGCCAGCAGTGAATCGGAGAGGGTTAGAGGTGGCTACACCTTC.

This chain links TRBV15 with TRBJ2-5; 10 nucleotides agree with TRBD2. V was clipped by 2 bases and J by 4 bases; unmatched bases: 7. This CDR3 region has 16 residues. Germline values: CDR1 LNHNV, CDR2 YYDKDF (reference sequence). DNA for the CDR3: TGTGCCACCAGCAGACTAGCGGGGGCCGTGACAGAGACCCAGTACTTC. This codes for CATSRLAGAVTETQYF.

The chain has TRBV6-1 and TRBJ1-4; TRBD1 might be the D (5 bases). CDR3 size: 15 residues. Germline values: CDR1 MNHNS, CDR2 SASEGT. Trimming left V 2 bases short and J 8 bases short, with 15 bases between. CDR3 loop: CASSELLGLGEKLFF. CDR3 DNA sequence: TGTGCCAGCAGTGAACTGCTGGGACTTGGAGAAAAACTGTTTTTT.

This clone appeared once. The genes are TRBV13 and TRBJ2-3; 8 nucleotides agree with TRBD2. The CDR3 consists of 16 residues. V was clipped by 3 bases and J by 0 bases; unmatched bases: 5. Germline V gene lookup returns CDR1 PRHDT and CDR2 FYEKMQ (reference sequence). The CDR3 here is CASSLGGLVSTDTQYF. In nucleotides, the CDR3 is TGTGCCAGCAGCTTGGGGGGACTAGTTAGCACAGATACGCAGTATTTT.

This clone was counted only a few times. CDR3: CASSRLGDFIRLNNEQFF. The CDR3 region has the DNA TGTGCCAGCAGCCGTCTAGGGGATTTTATACGACTAAACAATGAGCAGTTCTTC. This chain joins TRBV21-1 and TRBJ2-1. TRBV21-1 is tagged as a pseudogene. This CDR3 is 18 amino acids long.

J is TRBJ2-3 and V is TRBV7-8, with 11 bases identical to TRBD2. CDR3 length: 19 residues. V was clipped by 4 bases and J by 0 bases; unmatched bases: 12. Germline V lookup: CDR1 SGHVS, CDR2 FQNEAQ. Written as DNA, the CDR3 is TGTGCCAGCAGCTCACTACTTAGCGGGGGGGCGGGGAGCACAGATACGCAGTATTTT. As protein: CASSSLLSGGAGSTDTQYF.

The rearrangement uses TRBV5-6 and TRBJ2-5; TRBD1 agrees at 8 bases. The germline V gene has CDR1 SGHDT and CDR2 YYEEEE. This CDR3 region has 14 residues. V dropped 3 bases and J dropped 5; count of bases not matched to a gene: 6. The CDR3 spells CASSSQGASETQYF. CDR3 nucleotide sequence: TGTGCCAGCAGCTCTCAGGGGGCGTCGGAGACCCAGTACTTC.

This clone appeared a single time. The gene calls are TRBV2 and TRBJ1-6; 8 nucleotides line up with TRBD1. The CDR3 runs 13 residues. Trimming removed 7 bases from V and 10 bases from J; junction bases left unmatched: 6. CDR1 is SNHLY, CDR2 FYNNEI, per germline. CDR3 bases: TGTGCCAGCACAGGGGGCACAGGGTCACCCCTCCACTTT. It codes for CASTGGTGSPLHF.

The chain combines TRBV30 with TRBJ1-4; D uncertain. V was shortened by 4 bases and J by 8 bases, with 11 bases between the two germline ends. The CDR3 contains 12 residues. Germline loops: CDR1 GTSNPN, CDR2 SVGIG (reference sequence). CDR3 DNA sequence: TGTGCCTGGAAAGGGTTTCAGGAAAAACTGTTTTTT. This codes for CAWKGFQEKLFF. The full variable domain, its missing parts supplied by reference TRBV30 and TRBJ1-4, is SQTIHQWPATLVQPVGSPLSLECTVEGTSNPNLYWYRQAAGRGLQLLFYSVGIGQISSEVPQNLSASRPQDRQFILSSKKLLLSDSGFYLCAWKGFQEKLFFGSGTQLSVL.

The chain carries TRBV5-4 and TRBJ2-7, with D unclear. The CDR3 runs 13 residues. The germline V gene has CDR1 SGHNT and CDR2 YYREEE (reference sequence). V was shortened by 3 bases and J by 2 bases, with 9 bases between the two germline ends. The CDR3 region is CASSSTATYEQYF. The CDR3 DNA sequence: TGTGCCAGCAGCTCCACAGCTACCTACGAGCAGTACTTC. The full variable domain, rest sourced from reference TRBV5-4 and TRBJ2-7, is ETGVTQSPTHLIKTRGQQVTLRCSSQSGHNTVSWYQQALGQGPQFIFQYYREEENGRGNFPPRFSGLQFPNYSSELNVNALELDDSALYLCASSSTATYEQYFGPGTRLTVT.

This clone was counted a single time. The chain combines TRBV18 with TRBJ1-4; D might be TRBD1 (5 bases). The CDR3 loop spans 15 amino acids. Per the germline V gene, CDR1 is KGHSH and CDR2 is LQKENI. Trimming took off 0 bases at V and 7 bases at J, with 12 bases between the two ends. The CDR3 loop reads CASSPPDSGGEKLFF. In DNA, the CDR3 is TGTGCCAGCTCACCACCTGACAGTGGTGGTGAAAAACTGTTTTTT.

This clone was seen only a few times. The rearrangement uses TRBV7-9 and TRBJ2-7; 7 bases are shared with TRBD2. This CDR3 contains 15 residues. Unmatched junction bases numbered 6, after V lost 2 bases and J lost 2 bases. Germline loops: CDR1 SEHNR, CDR2 FQNEAQ (reference sequence). Here the CDR3 DNA reads TGTGCCAGCAGCTTATCGGCTAGCGGAGCCTACGAGCAGTACTTC. This sequence encodes CASSLSASGAYEQYF.

The chain couples TRBV5-5 to TRBJ2-5; D not certain. CDR3 length: 15 residues. Trimming removed 1 base at V and 5 bases at J, with 15 bases between. Germline V gene lookup returns CDR1 SGHKS and CDR2 YYEKEE (reference sequence). The CDR3 nucleotides read TGTGCCAGCAGCTTGTCCGCAGTCGACGGGGAGACCCAGTACTTC. The encoded protein is CASSLSAVDGETQYF.

This clone was recorded only once. This chain links TRBV3-1 (or the pseudogene TRBV3-2) with TRBJ1-1; maybe TRBD1 (5 bases). This CDR3 region has 15 residues. V gave up 5 bases and J gave up 9 bases, with 22 bases separating them. Germline CDR1 LGHDT, CDR2 YNNKEL (reference sequence). CDR3 loop: CASSYGTAEGGKAFF. Written as DNA, the CDR3 is TGTGCCAGCAGCTACGGGACGGCTGAGGGCGGGAAAGCTTTCTTT.

The chain recombines TRBV5-5 with TRBJ1-5, with D hard to call. The V gene lost 0 bases and the J gene lost 6 bases, with 10 bases spanning the gap. Germline CDR1 and CDR2: SGHKS and YYEKEE (reference sequence). The CDR3 consists of 14 residues. CDR3 loop: CASSLERRSQPQHF. The CDR3 DNA reads TGTGCCAGCAGCTTGGAAAGGAGGAGTCAGCCCCAGCATTTT.

The rearrangement joins TRBV6-5 to TRBJ1-1; 9 nucleotides agree with TRBD1. Trimming at V came to 6 bases and at J to 6 bases, leaving 5 bases not matched to a gene. This CDR3 comprises 13 residues. Germline V gene sequence: CDR1 MNHEY, CDR2 SVGAGI. CDR3 loop: CASRLTGGAEAFF. The CDR3 DNA sequence: TGTGCCAGCAGGCTAACAGGGGGCGCTGAAGCTTTCTTT.

J is TRBJ2-7 and V is TRBV7-9; TRBD1 agrees at 9 bases. The CDR3 consists of 19 residues. Germline V CDR1 and CDR2: SEHNR, FQNEAQ (reference sequence). J was trimmed by 5 bases and V by 7 bases; bases with no gene match: 24. The CDR3 here is CASNRLAGFMGQGNDEQYF. CDR3 nucleotides: TGTGCCAGCAACCGCCTAGCCGGATTCATGGGACAGGGTAACGACGAGCAGTACTTC.

CDR3 sequence (DNA): TGCGCCAGCAGCTTGGTCGAGCCCCAAGCAAATGAGCAGTTCTTC. Translation: CASSLVEPQANEQFF. V and J are TRBV5-1 and TRBJ2-1; unclear D gene. The length of the CDR3 is 15 residues. The germline CDR1 and CDR2 sequences are SGHRS and YFSETQ. Trimming shortened V by 0 bases and J by 7 bases, and 14 bases separated the two germline ends.

The chain employs TRBV24-1 and TRBJ2-2; 7 bases agree with TRBD2. The CDR3 is 13 residues long. Trimming removed 10 bases from V and 5 bases from J; junction bases left unmatched: 6. Germline V gene sequence: CDR1 KGHDR, CDR2 SFDVKD. CDR3 protein: CATRGGGTGELFF. CDR3 nucleotides: TGTGCCACGAGAGGCGGGGGAACCGGGGAGCTGTTTTTT.

This chain links TRBV6-5 with TRBJ2-2, with D hard to call. The CDR3 extends over 13 amino acids. V lost 10 bases, J lost 1 base, and 10 bases lay in between. The V gene's germline CDR1 is MNHEY and CDR2 SVGAGI. Here the CDR3 reads CATEDVNTGELFF. The CDR3 DNA reads TGTGCCACCGAGGACGTGAACACCGGGGAGCTGTTTTTT.